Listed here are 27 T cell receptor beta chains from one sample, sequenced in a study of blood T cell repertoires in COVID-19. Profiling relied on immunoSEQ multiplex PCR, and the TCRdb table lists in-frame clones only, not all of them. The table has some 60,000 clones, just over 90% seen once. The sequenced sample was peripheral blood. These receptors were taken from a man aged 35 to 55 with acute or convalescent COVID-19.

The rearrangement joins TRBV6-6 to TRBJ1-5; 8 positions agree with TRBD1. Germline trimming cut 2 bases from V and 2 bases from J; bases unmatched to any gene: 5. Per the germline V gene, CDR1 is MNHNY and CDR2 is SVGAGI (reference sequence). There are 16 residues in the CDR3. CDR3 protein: CASSYGGQGGNQPQHF. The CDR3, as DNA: TGTGCCAGCAGTTACGGCGGACAGGGTGGCAATCAGCCCCAGCATTTT.

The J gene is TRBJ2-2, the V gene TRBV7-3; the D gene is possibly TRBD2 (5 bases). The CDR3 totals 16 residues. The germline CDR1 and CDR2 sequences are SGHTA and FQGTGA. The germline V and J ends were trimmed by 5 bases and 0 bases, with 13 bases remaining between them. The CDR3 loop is CASSPGVRPNTGELFF. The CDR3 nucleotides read TGTGCCAGCAGCCCCGGGGTACGACCGAACACCGGGGAGCTGTTTTTT.

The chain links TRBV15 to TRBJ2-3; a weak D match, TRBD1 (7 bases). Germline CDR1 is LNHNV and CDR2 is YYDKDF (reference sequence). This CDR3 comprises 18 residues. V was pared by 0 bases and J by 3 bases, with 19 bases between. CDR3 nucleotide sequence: TGTGCCACCAGCAGAGAGCAGGGGGGCCCCCTTCGTACAGATACGCAGTATTTT. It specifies CATSREQGGPLRTDTQYF.

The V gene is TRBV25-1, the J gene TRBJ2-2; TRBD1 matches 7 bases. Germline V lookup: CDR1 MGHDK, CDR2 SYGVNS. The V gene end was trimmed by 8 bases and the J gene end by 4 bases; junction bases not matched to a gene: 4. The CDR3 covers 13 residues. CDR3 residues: CASGDSLTGELFF. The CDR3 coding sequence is TGTGCCAGCGGGGACAGTCTCACCGGGGAGCTGTTTTTT.

The CDR3 DNA follows: TGCGCCAGCAGCCCAGTGGGACTAGTTCTTAACAATGAGCAGTTCTTC. It is translated as CASSPVGLVLNNEQFF. The V call is TRBV5-1, the J call TRBJ2-1; 8 positions agree with TRBD2. The length of the CDR3 is 16 residues. Germline V gene sequence: CDR1 SGHRS, CDR2 YFSETQ. With 4 bases clipped from V and 5 bases from J, the junction kept 11 bases outside the gene matches.

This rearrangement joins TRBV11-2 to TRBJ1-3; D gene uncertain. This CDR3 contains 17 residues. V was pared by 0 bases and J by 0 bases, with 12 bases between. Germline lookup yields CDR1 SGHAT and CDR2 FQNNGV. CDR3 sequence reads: CASSLDRGWSSGNTIYF. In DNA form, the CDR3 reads TGTGCCAGCAGCTTAGATCGTGGGTGGAGCTCTGGAAACACCATATATTTT.

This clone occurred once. This chain's CDR3 is CAYRTVGNTIYF. The CDR3 DNA sequence: TGTGCCTACAGGACAGTAGGAAACACCATATATTTT. This chain connects TRBV30 to TRBJ1-3; D perhaps matches TRBD1 (6 bases). This CDR3 spans 12 amino acids. V shed 7 bases and J shed 4 bases, with 11 bases lying between them. Germline assignment: CDR1 GTSNPN and CDR2 SVGIG (reference sequence).

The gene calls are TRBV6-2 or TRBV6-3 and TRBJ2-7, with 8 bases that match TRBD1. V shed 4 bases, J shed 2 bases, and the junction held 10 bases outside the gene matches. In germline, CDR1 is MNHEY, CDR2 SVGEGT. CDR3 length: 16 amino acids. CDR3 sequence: CASSFPPGQVTYEQYF. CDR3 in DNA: TGTGCCAGCAGTTTCCCACCGGGACAGGTGACCTACGAGCAGTACTTC.

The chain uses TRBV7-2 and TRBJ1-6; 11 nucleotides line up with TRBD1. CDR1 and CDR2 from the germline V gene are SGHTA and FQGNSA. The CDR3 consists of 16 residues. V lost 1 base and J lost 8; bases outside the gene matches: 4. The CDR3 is CASSLGTGGAYSPLHF. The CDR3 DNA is TGTGCCAGCAGCTTAGGGACAGGGGGCGCGTATTCACCCCTCCACTTT. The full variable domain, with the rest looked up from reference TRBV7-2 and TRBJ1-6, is GAGVSQSPSNKVTEKGKDVELRCDPISGHTALYWYRQSLGQGLEFLIYFQGNSAPDKSGLPSDRFSAERTGGSVSTLTIQRTQQEDSAVYLCASSLGTGGAYSPLHFGNGTRLTVT.

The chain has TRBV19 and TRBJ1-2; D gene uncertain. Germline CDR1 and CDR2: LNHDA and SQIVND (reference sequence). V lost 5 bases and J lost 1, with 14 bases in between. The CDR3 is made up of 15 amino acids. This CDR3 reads CASSPIGEGNYGYTF. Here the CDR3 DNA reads TGTGCCAGTAGTCCGATCGGGGAGGGTAACTATGGCTACACCTTC.

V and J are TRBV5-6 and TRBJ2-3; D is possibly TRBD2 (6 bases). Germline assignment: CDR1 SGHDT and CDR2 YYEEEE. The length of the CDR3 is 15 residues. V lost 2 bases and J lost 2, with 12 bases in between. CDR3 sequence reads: CASSLLADITDTQYF. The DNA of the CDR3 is TGTGCCAGCAGCTTACTAGCTGACATCACAGATACGCAGTATTTT.

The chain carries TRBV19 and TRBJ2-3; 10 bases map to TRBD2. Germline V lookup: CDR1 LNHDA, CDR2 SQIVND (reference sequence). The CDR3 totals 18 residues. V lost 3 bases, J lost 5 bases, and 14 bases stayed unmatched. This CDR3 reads CASSIRTRSGREGDTQYF. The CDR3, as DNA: TGTGCCAGTAGTATCCGAACAAGGAGCGGGAGGGAGGGAGATACGCAGTATTTT. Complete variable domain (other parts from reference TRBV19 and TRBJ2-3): DGGITQSPKYLFRKEGQNVTLSCEQNLNHDAMYWYRQDPGQGLRLIYYSQIVNDFQKGDIAEGYSVSREKKESFPLTVTSAQKNPTAFYLCASSIRTRSGREGDTQYFGPGTRLTVL.

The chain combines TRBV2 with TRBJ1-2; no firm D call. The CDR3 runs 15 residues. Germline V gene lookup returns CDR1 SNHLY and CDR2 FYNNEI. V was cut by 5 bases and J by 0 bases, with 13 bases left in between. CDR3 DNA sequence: TGTGCCAGCAGTCCCCGACTCCTAGCTAACTATGGCTACACCTTC. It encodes CASSPRLLANYGYTF. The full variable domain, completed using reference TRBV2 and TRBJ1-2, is EPEVTQTPSHQVTQMGQEVILRCVPISNHLYFYWYRQILGQKVEFLVSFYNNEISEKSEIFDDQFSVERPDGSNFTLKIRSTKLEDSAMYFCASSPRLLANYGYTFGSGTRLTVV.

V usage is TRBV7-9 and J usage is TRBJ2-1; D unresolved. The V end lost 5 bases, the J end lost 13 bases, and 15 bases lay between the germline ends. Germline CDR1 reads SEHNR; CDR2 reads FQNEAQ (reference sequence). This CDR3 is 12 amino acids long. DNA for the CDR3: TGTGCCAGCAGCCTCCTCCCCTCCCTTCAGTTCTTC. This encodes CASSLLPSLQFF.

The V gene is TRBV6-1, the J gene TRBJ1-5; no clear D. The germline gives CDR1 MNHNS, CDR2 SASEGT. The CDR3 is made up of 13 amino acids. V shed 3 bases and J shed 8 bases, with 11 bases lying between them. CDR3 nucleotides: TGTGCCAGCAGTGAGACACCCCCGAAGCCCCAGCATTTT. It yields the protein CASSETPPKPQHF.

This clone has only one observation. In DNA form, the CDR3 reads TGTGCCAGCAGTACCAGGGGCCGCACCCCCGGTGAAAAACTGTTTTTT. This encodes CASSTRGRTPGEKLFF. The rearrangement joins TRBV27 to TRBJ1-4, with D possibly TRBD1 on 6 matching bases. CDR1 and CDR2 from the germline V gene are MNHEY and SMNVEV (reference sequence). CDR3 length equals 16 residues. V was cut by 5 bases and J by 7 bases, with 20 bases left in between.

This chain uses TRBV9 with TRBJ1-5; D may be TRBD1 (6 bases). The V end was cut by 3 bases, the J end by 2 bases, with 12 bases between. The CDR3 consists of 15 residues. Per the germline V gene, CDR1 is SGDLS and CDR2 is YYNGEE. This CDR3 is CASSAEGGGNQPQHF. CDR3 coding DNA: TGTGCCAGCAGCGCCGAGGGGGGGGGCAATCAGCCCCAGCATTTT.

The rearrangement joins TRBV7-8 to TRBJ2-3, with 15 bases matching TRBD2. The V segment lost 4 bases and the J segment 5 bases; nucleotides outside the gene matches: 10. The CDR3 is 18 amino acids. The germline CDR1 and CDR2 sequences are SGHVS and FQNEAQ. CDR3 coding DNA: TGTGCCAGCAGCTCTATTCCGGGACTAGCGGGGGGAGGAGATACGCAGTATTTT. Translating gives CASSSIPGLAGGGDTQYF.

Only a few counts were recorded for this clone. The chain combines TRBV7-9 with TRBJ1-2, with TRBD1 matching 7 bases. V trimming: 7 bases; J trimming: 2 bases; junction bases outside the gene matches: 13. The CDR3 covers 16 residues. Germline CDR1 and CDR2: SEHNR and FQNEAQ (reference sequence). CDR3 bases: TGTGCCAGCACCTCTTTGCTCGAGACAGGGAACTATGGCTACACCTTC. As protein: CASTSLLETGNYGYTF.

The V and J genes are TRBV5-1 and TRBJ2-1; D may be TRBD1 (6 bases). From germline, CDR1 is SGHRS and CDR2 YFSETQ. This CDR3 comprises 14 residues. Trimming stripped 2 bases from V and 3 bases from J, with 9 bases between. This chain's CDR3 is CASSFGQNYNEQFF. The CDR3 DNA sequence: TGCGCCAGCAGCTTTGGACAGAACTACAATGAGCAGTTCTTC.

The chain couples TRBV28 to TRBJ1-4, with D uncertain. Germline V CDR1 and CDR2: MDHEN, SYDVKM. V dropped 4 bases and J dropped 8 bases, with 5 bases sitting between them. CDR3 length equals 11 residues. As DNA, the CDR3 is TGTGCCAGCAGTTATTTAGAAAAACTGTTTTTT. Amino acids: CASSYLEKLFF.

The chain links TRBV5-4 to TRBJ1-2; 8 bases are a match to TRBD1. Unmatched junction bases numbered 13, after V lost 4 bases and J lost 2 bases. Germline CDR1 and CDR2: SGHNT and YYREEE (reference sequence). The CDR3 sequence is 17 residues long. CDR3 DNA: TGTGCCAGCAGCGCCCCTAGAGTTGGGACAGGCAACTATGGCTACACCTTC. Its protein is CASSAPRVGTGNYGYTF.

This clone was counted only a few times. The CDR3 reads CASSPGVGLEQYF. DNA for the CDR3: TGTGCCAGCAGTCCCGGGGTCGGTCTGGAGCAGTACTTC. The chain links TRBV12-3 or TRBV12-4 to TRBJ2-7, with D tentatively TRBD2 (5 bases). Between the trimmed V and J ends, which lost 5 bases and 7 bases, there was a span of 15 bases. CDR3 length: 13 residues.

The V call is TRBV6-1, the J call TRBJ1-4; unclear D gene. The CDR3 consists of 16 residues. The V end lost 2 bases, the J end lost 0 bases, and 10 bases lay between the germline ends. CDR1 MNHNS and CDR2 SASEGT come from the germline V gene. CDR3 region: CASSEFGIPTNEKLFF. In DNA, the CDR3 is TGTGCCAGCAGTGAATTCGGGATTCCAACTAATGAAAAACTGTTTTTT.

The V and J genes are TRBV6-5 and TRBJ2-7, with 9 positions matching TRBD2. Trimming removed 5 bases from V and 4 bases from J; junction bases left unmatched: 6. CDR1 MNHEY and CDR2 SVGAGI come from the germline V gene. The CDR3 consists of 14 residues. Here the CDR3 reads CASSPGLAIYEQYF. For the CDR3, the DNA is TGTGCCAGCAGTCCGGGACTAGCTATTTACGAGCAGTACTTC.

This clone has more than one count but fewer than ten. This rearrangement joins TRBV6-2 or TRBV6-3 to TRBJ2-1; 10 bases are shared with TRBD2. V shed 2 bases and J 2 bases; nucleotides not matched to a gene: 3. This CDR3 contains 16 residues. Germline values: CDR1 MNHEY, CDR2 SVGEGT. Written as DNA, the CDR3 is TGTGCCAGCAGTTACCGGACTAGCGGCCCCTACAATGAGCAGTTCTTC. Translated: CASSYRTSGPYNEQFF.

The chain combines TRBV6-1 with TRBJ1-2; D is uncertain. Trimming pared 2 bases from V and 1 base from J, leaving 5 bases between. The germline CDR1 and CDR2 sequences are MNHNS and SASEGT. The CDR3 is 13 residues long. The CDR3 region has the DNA TGTGCCAGCAGTGAACGGGTTAACTATGGCTACACCTTC. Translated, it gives CASSERVNYGYTF.